Included here is one T cell receptor (beta chain) sequence, with context. What it recognizes is unknown. This record comes from a study of CD8 T cells in Susac syndrome. RNA in amounts of roughly 0.5 to 1 ug was reverse transcribed with random hexamers. Amplification of TCR beta CDR3 was carried out by immunoSEQ multiplex PCR, which covered 54 Vbeta and 13 Jbeta segments. Via MiXCR, TCRdb re-called the immunoSEQ multiplex PCR reads, giving one row per CDR3 protein. This sample has roughly 150,000 distinct CDR3 sequences, with roughly 95% found just once. V was clipped by 4 bases and J by 5 bases; unmatched bases: 11. This CDR3 comprises 16 residues. Germline V CDR1 and CDR2: SGHVS, FQNEAQ. General observations from the study: Only a relatively small number of individuals were included in the TCR sequencing and HLA analysis.

Healthy donors constituted the controls, which were matched for age and sex. The chain uses TRBV7-8 and TRBJ1-5, with 7 bases aligning to TRBD1. Sequenced material: CD4+ T cells from PBMCs. This receptor was obtained from a human donor in good health. DNA of the CDR3: TGTGCCAGCAGCTGGACACAGGGGAGTGGTCATCAGCCCCAGCATTTT. This translates into CASSWTQGSGHQPQHF.